The sequence of this T cell receptor beta chain was determined in a study of PD-L1 blockade in urothelial cancer. Study-wide background: Typically, measured as a median, blood samples had over 120,000 T cells.

The V gene end was trimmed by 7 bases and the J gene end by 3 bases; junction bases not matched to a gene: 7. Germline V gene lookup returns CDR1 SGHDT and CDR2 YYEEEE. This CDR3 has 14 residues. The table came from immunoSEQ multiplex PCR; TCRdb's copy has only in-frame clones and leaves some out. The sample carries about 43,000 clones, 85% to 90% recorded once. The sample consisted of PBMCs, taken around atezolizumab (anti-PD-L1) treatment. The sequence derives from a woman aged 55-70 years with urothelial cancer. The rearrangement uses TRBV5-6 and TRBJ2-7; 10 positions match TRBD1. The CDR3 spells CASGRTGGYYEQYF. As DNA, the CDR3 is TGTGCCAGCGGCCGGACAGGGGGTTACTACGAGCAGTACTTC.